This T cell receptor (beta chain) emerged from a study of blood T cell repertoires in COVID-19. Whole-study context: The origin of the acute and convalescent COVID-19 samples was the United States, Italy and Spain. Sample material is recorded as cDNA or gDNA derived from T cells, B-cell-depleted T cells, or PBMCs.

Germline V gene sequence: CDR1 ENHRY, CDR2 SYGVKD. This CDR3 contains 11 residues. Trimming cost V 11 bases and J 11 bases; bases outside gene matches: 10. The protocol was immunoSEQ multiplex PCR, while the TCRdb copy is restricted to in-frame clones and leaves out a portion. The table has 120,000 or so clones, around 86% seen once. The sample taken for sequencing was peripheral blood. The sequence came from a man aged 55 to 69 with acute or convalescent COVID-19. The V and J genes are TRBV10-3 and TRBJ1-1, with 8 nucleotides matching TRBD1. CDR3 sequence (DNA): TGTGCCCTTCGACAGGGGTCTCGCGCTTTCTTT. This encodes CALRQGSRAFF.